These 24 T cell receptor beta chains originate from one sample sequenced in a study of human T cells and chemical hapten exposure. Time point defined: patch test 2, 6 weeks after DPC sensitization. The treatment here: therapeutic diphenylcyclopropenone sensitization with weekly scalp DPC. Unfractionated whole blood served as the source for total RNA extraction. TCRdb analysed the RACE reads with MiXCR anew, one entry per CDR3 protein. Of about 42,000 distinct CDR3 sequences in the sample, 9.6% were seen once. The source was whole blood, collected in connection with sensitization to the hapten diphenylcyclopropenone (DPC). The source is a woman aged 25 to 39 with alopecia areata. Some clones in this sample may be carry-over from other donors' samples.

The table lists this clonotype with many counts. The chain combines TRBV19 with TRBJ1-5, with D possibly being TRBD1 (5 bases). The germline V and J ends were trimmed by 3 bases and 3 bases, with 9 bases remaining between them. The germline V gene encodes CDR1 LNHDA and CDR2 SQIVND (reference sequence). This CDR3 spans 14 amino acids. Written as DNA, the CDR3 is TGTGCCAGTAGTATGGGACCGGACAATCAGCCCCAGCATTTT. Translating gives CASSMGPDNQPQHF. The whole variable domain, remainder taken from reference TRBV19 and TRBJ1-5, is DGGITQSPKYLFRKEGQNVTLSCEQNLNHDAMYWYRQDPGQGLRLIYYSQIVNDFQKGDIAEGYSVSREKKESFPLTVTSAQKNPTAFYLCASSMGPDNQPQHFGDGTRLSIL.

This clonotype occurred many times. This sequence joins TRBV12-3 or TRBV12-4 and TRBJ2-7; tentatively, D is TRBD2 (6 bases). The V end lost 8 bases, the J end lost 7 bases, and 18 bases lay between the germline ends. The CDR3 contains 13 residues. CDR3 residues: CASSIFRGREQYF. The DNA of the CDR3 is TGTGCCAGCTCAATCTTCCGGGGGAGAGAGCAGTACTTC.

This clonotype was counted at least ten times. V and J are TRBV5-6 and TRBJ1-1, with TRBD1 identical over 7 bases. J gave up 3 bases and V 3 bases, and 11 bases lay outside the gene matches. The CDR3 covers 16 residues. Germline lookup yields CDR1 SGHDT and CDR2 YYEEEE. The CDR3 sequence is CASSWDYRGRDTEAFF. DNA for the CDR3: TGTGCCAGCAGCTGGGATTACAGGGGTCGGGACACTGAAGCTTTCTTT.

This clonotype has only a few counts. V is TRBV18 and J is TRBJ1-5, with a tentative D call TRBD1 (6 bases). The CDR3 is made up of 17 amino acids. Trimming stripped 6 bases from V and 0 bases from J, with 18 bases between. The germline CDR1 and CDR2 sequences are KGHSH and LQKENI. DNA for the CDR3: TGTGCCAGCTCGCGGTTAGGGGGAGCAAATAGCAATCAGCCCCAGCATTTT. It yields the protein CASSRLGGANSNQPQHF.

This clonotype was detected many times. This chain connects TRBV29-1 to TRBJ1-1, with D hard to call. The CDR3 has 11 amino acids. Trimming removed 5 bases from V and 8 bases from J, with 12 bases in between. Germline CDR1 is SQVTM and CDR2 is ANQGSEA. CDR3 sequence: CSVRPLREAFF. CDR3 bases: TGCAGCGTTCGTCCCCTGCGAGAAGCTTTCTTT.

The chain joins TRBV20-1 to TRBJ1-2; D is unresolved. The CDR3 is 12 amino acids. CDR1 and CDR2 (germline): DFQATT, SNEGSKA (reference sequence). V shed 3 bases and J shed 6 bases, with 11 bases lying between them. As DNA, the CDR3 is TGCAGTGCTAGTCCCGTGTCGAATGGCTACACCTTC. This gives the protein CSASPVSNGYTF.

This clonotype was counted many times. CDR3 coding DNA: TGTGCCAGCAGCTCCGGGACAGGGGAGACAGATACGCAGTATTTT. It translates to CASSSGTGETDTQYF. This chain links TRBV5-6 with TRBJ2-3; 10 bases match TRBD1. J lost 3 bases, V lost 3 bases, and 4 bases had no gene match. CDR1 and CDR2 from the germline V gene are SGHDT and YYEEEE. The length of the CDR3 is 15 residues.

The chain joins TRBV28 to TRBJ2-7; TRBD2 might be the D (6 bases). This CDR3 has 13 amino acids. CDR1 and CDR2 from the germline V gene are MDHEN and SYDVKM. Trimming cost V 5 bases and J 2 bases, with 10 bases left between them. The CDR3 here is CASSNGGAYEQYF. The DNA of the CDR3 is TGTGCCAGCAGTAACGGAGGGGCCTACGAGCAGTACTTC.

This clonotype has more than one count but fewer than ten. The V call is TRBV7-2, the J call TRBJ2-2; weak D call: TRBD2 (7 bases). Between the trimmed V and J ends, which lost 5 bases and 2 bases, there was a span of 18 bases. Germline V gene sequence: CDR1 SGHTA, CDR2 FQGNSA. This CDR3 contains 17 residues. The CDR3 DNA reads TGTGCCAGCAGCCAGAGGGGGGGCCCCTTAAACACCGGGGAGCTGTTTTTT. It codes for CASSQRGGPLNTGELFF. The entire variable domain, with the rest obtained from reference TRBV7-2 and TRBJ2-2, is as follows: GAGVSQSPSNKVTEKGKDVELRCDPISGHTALYWYRQSLGQGLEFLIYFQGNSAPDKSGLPSDRFSAERTGGSVSTLTIQRTQQEDSAVYLCASSQRGGPLNTGELFFGEGSRLTVL.

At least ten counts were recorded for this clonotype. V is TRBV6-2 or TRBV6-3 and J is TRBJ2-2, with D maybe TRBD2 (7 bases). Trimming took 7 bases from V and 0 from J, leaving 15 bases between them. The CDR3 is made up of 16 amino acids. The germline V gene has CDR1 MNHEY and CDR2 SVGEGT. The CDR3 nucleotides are TGTGCCAGCACTAATCCGGGGGGCGCGAACACCGGGGAGCTGTTTTTT. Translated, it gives CASTNPGGANTGELFF.

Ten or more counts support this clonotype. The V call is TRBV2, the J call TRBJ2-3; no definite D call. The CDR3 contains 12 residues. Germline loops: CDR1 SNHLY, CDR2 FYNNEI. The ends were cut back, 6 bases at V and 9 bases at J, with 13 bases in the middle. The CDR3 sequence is CASRAALQTQYF. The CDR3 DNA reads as TGTGCCAGCAGGGCCGCACTACAGACGCAGTATTTT.

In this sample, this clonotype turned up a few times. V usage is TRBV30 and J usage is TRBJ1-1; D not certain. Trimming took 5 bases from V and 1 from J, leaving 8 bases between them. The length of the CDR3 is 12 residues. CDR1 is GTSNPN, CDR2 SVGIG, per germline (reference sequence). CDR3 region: CAWVFQNTEAFF. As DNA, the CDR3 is TGTGCCTGGGTATTCCAGAACACTGAAGCTTTCTTT.

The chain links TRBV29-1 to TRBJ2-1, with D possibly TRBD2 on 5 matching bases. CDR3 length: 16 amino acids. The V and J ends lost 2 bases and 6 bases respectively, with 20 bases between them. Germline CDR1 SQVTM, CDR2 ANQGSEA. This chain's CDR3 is CSVENLPRKRANEQFF. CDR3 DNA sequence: TGCAGCGTTGAAAACCTCCCGAGGAAGAGGGCCAATGAGCAGTTCTTC.

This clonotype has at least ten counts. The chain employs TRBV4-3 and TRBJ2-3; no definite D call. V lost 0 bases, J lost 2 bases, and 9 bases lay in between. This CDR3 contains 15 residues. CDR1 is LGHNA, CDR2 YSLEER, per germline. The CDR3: CASSQEGRPTDTQYF. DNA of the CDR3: TGCGCCAGCAGCCAAGAAGGCAGACCCACAGATACGCAGTATTTT.

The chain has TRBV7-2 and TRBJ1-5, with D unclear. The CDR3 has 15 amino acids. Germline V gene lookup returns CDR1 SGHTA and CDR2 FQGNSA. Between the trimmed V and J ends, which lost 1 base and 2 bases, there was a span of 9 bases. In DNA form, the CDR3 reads TGTGCCAGCAGCTTAGGCCCCCTAGGCAATCAGCCCCAGCATTTT. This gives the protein CASSLGPLGNQPQHF. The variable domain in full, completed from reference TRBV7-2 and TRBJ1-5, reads GAGVSQSPSNKVTEKGKDVELRCDPISGHTALYWYRQSLGQGLEFLIYFQGNSAPDKSGLPSDRFSAERTGGSVSTLTIQRTQQEDSAVYLCASSLGPLGNQPQHFGDGTRLSIL.

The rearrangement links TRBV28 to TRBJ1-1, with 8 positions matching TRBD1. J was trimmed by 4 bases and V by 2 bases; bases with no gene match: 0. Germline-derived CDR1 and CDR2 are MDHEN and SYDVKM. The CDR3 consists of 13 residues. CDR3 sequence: CASSLQGATEAFF. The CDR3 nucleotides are TGTGCCAGCAGTTTACAGGGGGCCACTGAAGCTTTCTTT.

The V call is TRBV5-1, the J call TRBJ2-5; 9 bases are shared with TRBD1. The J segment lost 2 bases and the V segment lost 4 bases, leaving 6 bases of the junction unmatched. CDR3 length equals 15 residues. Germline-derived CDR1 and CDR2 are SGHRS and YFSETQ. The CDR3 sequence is CASSGTGIWQETQYF. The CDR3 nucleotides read TGCGCCAGCAGCGGGACAGGGATCTGGCAAGAGACCCAGTACTTC.

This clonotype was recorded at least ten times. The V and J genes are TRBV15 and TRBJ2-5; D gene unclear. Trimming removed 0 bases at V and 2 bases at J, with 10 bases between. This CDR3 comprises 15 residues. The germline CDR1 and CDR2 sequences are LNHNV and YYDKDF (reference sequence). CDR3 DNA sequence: TGTGCCACCAGCAGAGATCAGGTCCGGCAAGAGACCCAGTACTTC. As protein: CATSRDQVRQETQYF. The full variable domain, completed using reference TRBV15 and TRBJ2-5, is DAMVIQNPRYQVTQFGKPVTLSCSQTLNHNVMYWYQQKSSQAPKLLFHYYDKDFNNEADTPDNFQSRRPNTSFCFLDIRSPGLGDTAMYLCATSRDQVRQETQYFGPGTRLLVL.

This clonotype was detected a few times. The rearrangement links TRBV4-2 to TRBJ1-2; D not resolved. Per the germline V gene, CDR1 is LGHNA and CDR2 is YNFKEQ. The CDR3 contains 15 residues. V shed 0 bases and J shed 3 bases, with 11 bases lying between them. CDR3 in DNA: TGTGCCAGCAGCCAAGATCTTAACAGATACTATGGCTACACCTTC. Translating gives CASSQDLNRYYGYTF.

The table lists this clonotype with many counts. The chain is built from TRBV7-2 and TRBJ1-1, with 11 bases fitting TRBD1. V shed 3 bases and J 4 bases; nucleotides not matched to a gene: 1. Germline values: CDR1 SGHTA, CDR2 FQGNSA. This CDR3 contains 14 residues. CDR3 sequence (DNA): TGTGCCAGCAGCTTCGGGACAGGGGGCACTGAAGCTTTCTTT. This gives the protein CASSFGTGGTEAFF.

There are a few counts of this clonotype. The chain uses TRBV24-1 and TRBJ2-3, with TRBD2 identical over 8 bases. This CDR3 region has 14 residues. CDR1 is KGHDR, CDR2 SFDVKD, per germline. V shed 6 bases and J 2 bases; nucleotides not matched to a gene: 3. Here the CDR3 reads CATSLGGVTDTQYF. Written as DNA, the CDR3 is TGTGCCACCAGTCTCGGGGGGGTCACAGATACGCAGTATTTT.

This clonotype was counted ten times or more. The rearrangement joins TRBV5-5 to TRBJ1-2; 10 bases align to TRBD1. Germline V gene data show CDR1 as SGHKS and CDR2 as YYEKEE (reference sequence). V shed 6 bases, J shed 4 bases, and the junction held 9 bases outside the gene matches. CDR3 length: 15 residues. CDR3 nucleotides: TGTGCCAGCAATGAGAGGGACAGGGGTTCCTATGGCTACACCTTC. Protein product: CASNERDRGSYGYTF.

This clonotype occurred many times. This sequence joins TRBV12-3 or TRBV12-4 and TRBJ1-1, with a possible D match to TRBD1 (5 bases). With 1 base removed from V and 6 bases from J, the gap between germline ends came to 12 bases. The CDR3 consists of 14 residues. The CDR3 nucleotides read TGTGCCAGCAGTTTAGATCCAGGGAGACCTGAAGCTTTCTTT. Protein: CASSLDPGRPEAFF.

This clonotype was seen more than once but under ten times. CDR3 DNA: TGTGCCAGCAGCTCGACATTACAGGGGTACGCTGGCTACACCTTC. Translation: CASSSTLQGYAGYTF. The chain combines TRBV7-6 with TRBJ1-2; 7 bases agree with TRBD1. The germline V gene has CDR1 SGHVS and CDR2 FNYEAQ. V shed 4 bases and J 7 bases; nucleotides not matched to a gene: 12. The CDR3 has 15 amino acids.